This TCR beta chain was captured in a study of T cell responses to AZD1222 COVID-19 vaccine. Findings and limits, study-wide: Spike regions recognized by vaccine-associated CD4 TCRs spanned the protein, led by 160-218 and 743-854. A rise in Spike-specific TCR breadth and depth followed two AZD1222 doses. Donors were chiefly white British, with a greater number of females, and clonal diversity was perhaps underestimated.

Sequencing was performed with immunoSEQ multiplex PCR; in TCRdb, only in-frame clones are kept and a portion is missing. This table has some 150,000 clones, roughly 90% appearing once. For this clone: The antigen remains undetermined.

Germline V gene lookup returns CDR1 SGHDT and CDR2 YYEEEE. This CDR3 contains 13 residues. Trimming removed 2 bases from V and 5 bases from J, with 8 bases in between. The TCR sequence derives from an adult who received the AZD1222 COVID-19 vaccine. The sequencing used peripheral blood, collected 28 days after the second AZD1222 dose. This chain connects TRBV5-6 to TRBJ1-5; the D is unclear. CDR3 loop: CASSFMGYQPQHF. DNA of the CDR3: TGTGCCAGCAGCTTTATGGGTTATCAGCCCCAGCATTTT.